The clone carrying this T cell receptor beta chain came up many times. Its antigen remains unknown. The data originate from a study of regulatory T cells in long-lasting Graves disease. Study at large: Antithyroid drugs had been given to newly diagnosed Graves' patients for under 3 months. Study-wide points: For persistent Graves' patients, TCR diversity was lower than for newly diagnosed ones. Public clonotype sharing was higher in persistent than newly diagnosed patients.

Relying on iRepertoire HTBI primers and Arm-PCR of CDR3 regions, the team built TCR beta libraries. MiXCR, applied by TCRdb to the multiplex PCR reads, yields one record per CDR3 protein. Counted here are around 360,000 distinct CDR3 sequences, around 15% occurring once; the ten biggest clones make up 20% to 25%. Between the trimmed V and J ends, which lost 6 bases and 0 bases, there was a span of 15 bases. The CDR3 totals 16 residues. From germline, CDR1 is MDHEN and CDR2 SYDVKM. Specified time point: newly diagnosed GD, antithyroid drugs for less than 3 months. PBMC RNA served as the TCR library source. These same data were also listed under a study on T cells in Graves' hyperthyroidism and ophthalmopathy. This second study notes: First-round RT-PCR with HTBI primers amplified the TCR CDR3 region.

The receptor was isolated from a woman under 30 with Graves disease. The sample was peripheral blood mononuclear cells (PBMCs), taken at new diagnosis, from a patient treated with antithyroid drugs. The rearrangement uses TRBV28 and TRBJ2-1, with D perhaps TRBD2 (6 bases). CDR3 bases: TGTGCCAGCAGGGTTTTGGGGGGAGGCTCCTACAATGAGCAGTTCTTC. Amino acids: CASRVLGGGSYNEQFF.